The 2 T cell receptor beta chains given below trace back to one sample, sequenced in a study of early T cells in non-severe SARS-CoV-2 infection. TCRdb recomputed calls from the 5' RACE reads with MiXCR, one row per CDR3 protein. Found here are roughly 100,000 distinct CDR3 sequences, 10% to 15% of them singletons; the top ten hold 5% to 8%. Sequencing was performed on whole blood. The receptors here all came from an adult who was a healthcare worker with PCR-confirmed SARS-CoV-2 infection or an uninfected control (not recorded which).

This clonotype came up a few times. The J gene is TRBJ2-7, the V gene TRBV28; possible D gene TRBD1, 6 bases. Germline values: CDR1 MDHEN, CDR2 SYDVKM. This CDR3 comprises 13 residues. Trimming shortened V by 5 bases and J by 5 bases, and 13 bases separated the two germline ends. The CDR3 DNA follows: TGTGCCAGCAGTCCTACAGGGCTAAACGAGCAGTACTTC. Its protein is CASSPTGLNEQYF.

This clonotype has a count of ten or more. The chain links TRBV11-2 to TRBJ2-3; TRBD2 agrees at 13 bases. The germline V gene has CDR1 SGHAT and CDR2 FQNNGV. CDR3 length: 18 amino acids. The junction had 11 bases not matched to a gene; V was cut back by 3 bases and J by 5 bases. The CDR3 loop is CASSFRGTSGRAVDTQYF. In DNA form, the CDR3 reads TGTGCCAGCAGCTTTAGAGGAACTAGCGGGAGGGCGGTAGATACGCAGTATTTT.